These 30 T cell receptor beta chains share one sample of origin, sequenced in a study of response to subunit inactivated influenza vaccine. In TCRdb, the RT-PCR reads were re-called with MiXCR into one record per CDR3 protein. The repertoire holds fewer than 700,000 distinct CDR3 sequences, with approximately 13% as singletons. The source was PBMCs from blood, collected roughly 45 days after vaccination. These receptors were taken from a middle-aged man who received an inactivated influenza vaccine.

At least ten counts were recorded for this clonotype. DNA of the CDR3: TGCAGCGTCCTTAGGCAGGGCGGGGAGGCGTCCGGGGAGCTGTTTTTT. This sequence encodes CSVLRQGGEASGELFF. V gene TRBV29-1 combines with J gene TRBJ2-2; D is perhaps TRBD2 (6 bases). CDR3 size: 16 residues. The V and J ends lost 6 bases and 6 bases respectively, with 23 bases between them. Germline V gene sequence: CDR1 SQVTM, CDR2 ANQGSEA.

V is TRBV12-3 or TRBV12-4 and J is TRBJ2-2; 9 bases line up with TRBD1. V lost 3 bases, J lost 3 bases, and 5 bases stayed unmatched. This CDR3 spans 16 amino acids. The CDR3 DNA sequence: TGTGCCAGCAGTTTCGAACAGGGGGCGGACACCGGGGAGCTGTTTTTT. Translating gives CASSFEQGADTGELFF.

The sample holds a few counts of this clonotype. The chain joins TRBV15 to TRBJ2-7; D perhaps matches TRBD1 (5 bases). Looked up from germline, CDR1 is LNHNV and CDR2 is YYDKDF (reference sequence). V dropped 5 bases and J dropped 2 bases, with 16 bases sitting between them. The length of the CDR3 is 15 residues. The CDR3 is CATSPGQGSTYEQYF. In DNA form, the CDR3 reads TGTGCCACCAGCCCCGGGCAGGGATCCACCTACGAGCAGTACTTC.

In this sample, this clonotype turned up a few times. The V call is TRBV12-3 or TRBV12-4, the J call TRBJ1-3, with 9 nucleotides matching TRBD1. The J segment lost 2 bases and the V segment lost 6 bases, leaving 5 bases of the junction unmatched. This CDR3 contains 15 residues. The CDR3 region has the DNA TGTGCCAGCAGCCATGGGACAGGGCCTGGAAACACCATATATTTT. Its protein product is CASSHGTGPGNTIYF.

This clonotype was observed a few times. This chain connects TRBV9 to TRBJ2-1; 11 bases are shared with TRBD2. The germline CDR1 and CDR2 sequences are SGDLS and YYNGEE. J was trimmed by 5 bases and V by 4 bases; bases with no gene match: 5. The CDR3 is 15 residues long. The CDR3 DNA reads TGTGCCAGCAGCCCCGCTAGCGGGGGGAACAATGAGCAGTTCTTC. This encodes CASSPASGGNNEQFF.

The rearrangement joins TRBV9 to TRBJ2-4, with unresolved D. V shed 0 bases and J shed 4 bases, with 11 bases lying between them. This CDR3 has 15 residues. The germline V gene has CDR1 SGDLS and CDR2 YYNGEE. The CDR3 DNA reads as TGTGCCAGCAGCGTAGGTCAGAGTGAAAAAAACATTCAGTACTTC. This sequence encodes CASSVGQSEKNIQYF.

This clonotype came up a few times. The chain recombines TRBV7-2 with TRBJ2-3; the match to TRBD2 covers 11 bases. The CDR3 spans 16 residues. Germline CDR1 reads SGHTA; CDR2 reads FQGNSA. With 1 base clipped from V and 5 bases from J, the junction kept 5 bases outside the gene matches. CDR3 loop: CASSLGLAGLRDTQYF. CDR3 in DNA: TGTGCCAGCAGCTTAGGACTAGCGGGGCTGCGAGATACGCAGTATTTT. The full variable domain, completed using reference TRBV7-2 and TRBJ2-3, is GAGVSQSPSNKVTEKGKDVELRCDPISGHTALYWYRQSLGQGLEFLIYFQGNSAPDKSGLPSDRFSAERTGGSVSTLTIQRTQQEDSAVYLCASSLGLAGLRDTQYFGPGTRLTVL.

The rearrangement joins TRBV12-3 or TRBV12-4 to TRBJ2-1; 7 nucleotides match TRBD1. With 6 bases clipped from V and 8 bases from J, the junction kept 7 bases outside the gene matches. The CDR3 extends over 13 amino acids. The CDR3, as DNA: TGTGCCAGCAGACCTACAGGGGTGGATGAGCAGTTCTTC. Translating gives CASRPTGVDEQFF.

There are many counts of this clonotype. This sequence joins TRBV10-3 and TRBJ2-7; perhaps TRBD1 as D (5 bases). There are 14 residues in the CDR3. From germline, CDR1 is ENHRY and CDR2 SYGVKD. The V end lost 8 bases, the J end lost 6 bases, and 20 bases lay between the germline ends. Written as DNA, the CDR3 is TGTGCCATCCGGCCCAGGGTCCAAAACTCCGAGCAGTACTTC. Translating gives CAIRPRVQNSEQYF.

The rearrangement links TRBV7-9 to TRBJ1-2, with 11 nucleotides matching TRBD1. This CDR3 has 15 amino acids. CDR1 and CDR2 from the germline V gene are SEHNR and FQNEAQ (reference sequence). The trim removed 1 base at V and 8 bases at J, leaving 6 bases unmatched. In nucleotides, the CDR3 is TGTGCCAGCAGCTTAGGCTGGGGACAGGGGGACGGCTACACCTTC. The encoded protein is CASSLGWGQGDGYTF. The full variable domain, its missing parts supplied by reference TRBV7-9 and TRBJ1-2, is DTGVSQNPRHKITKRGQNVTFRCDPISEHNRLYWYRQTLGQGPEFLTYFQNEAQLEKSRLLSDRFSAERPKGSFSTLEIQRTEQGDSAMYLCASSLGWGQGDGYTFGSGTRLTVV.

This clonotype was seen a handful of times. The rearrangement links TRBV20-1 to TRBJ2-2; 10 bases align to TRBD2. Losses at the gene ends were 2 bases for V and 6 bases for J; bases not matched to a gene: 9. Germline CDR1 and CDR2: DFQATT and SNEGSKA (reference sequence). CDR3 length: 16 residues. The chain's CDR3 is CSARSLLAGVAGELFF. The CDR3 coding sequence is TGCAGTGCTAGAAGTCTGCTAGCGGGAGTTGCCGGGGAGCTGTTTTTT.

V and J are TRBV13 and TRBJ2-7, with D possibly TRBD2 on 5 matching bases. Germline-derived CDR1 and CDR2 are PRHDT and FYEKMQ (reference sequence). V was pared by 5 bases and J by 10 bases, with 21 bases between. The CDR3 loop spans 14 amino acids. DNA of the CDR3: TGTGCCAGCAGCAAGCGGACCCCAACCACCGAACAGTACTTC. The encoded protein is CASSKRTPTTEQYF.

This clonotype was picked up a small number of times. The chain joins TRBV5-1 to TRBJ1-1; possibly TRBD1 for D (5 bases). Germline loops: CDR1 SGHRS, CDR2 YFSETQ. V was clipped by 1 base and J by 6 bases, with 19 bases between them. This CDR3 contains 16 residues. The CDR3 DNA is TGCGCCAGCAGCTTGATGGGTTCCGGGACCTCCTCTGAAGCTTTCTTT. Translation gives CASSLMGSGTSSEAFF.

This clonotype was counted only a few times. CDR3 coding DNA: TGTGCCAGCAGTAAACAGGTCTACGAGCAGTACTTC. This sequence encodes CASSKQVYEQYF. The chain carries TRBV6-6 and TRBJ2-7, with D perhaps matching TRBD1 (5 bases). The CDR3 length is 12 residues. The ends were cut back, 5 bases at V and 3 bases at J, with 8 bases in the middle. Germline loops: CDR1 MNHNY, CDR2 SVGAGI (reference sequence).

In this sample, this clonotype turned up a few times. The chain is built from TRBV18 and TRBJ2-7; D uncertain. The CDR3 extends over 14 amino acids. The V end was cut by 0 bases, the J end by 2 bases, with 8 bases between. Germline assignment: CDR1 KGHSH and CDR2 LQKENI. The CDR3 coding sequence is TGTGCCAGCTCACCACCTCCGGCAACCTACGAGCAGTACTTC. Its translation: CASSPPPATYEQYF. Together with reference TRBV18 and TRBJ2-7, the CDR3 gives the full variable domain: NAGVMQNPRHLVRRRGQEARLRCSPMKGHSHVYWYRQLPEEGLKFMVYLQKENIIDESGMPKERFSAEFPKEGPSILRIQQVVRGDSAAYFCASSPPPATYEQYFGPGTRLTVT.

The sample holds many counts of this clonotype. The gene calls are TRBV7-8 and TRBJ2-7; TRBD1 matches at 12 bases. This CDR3 contains 16 residues. Germline V gene data show CDR1 as SGHVS and CDR2 as FQNEAQ. V shed 4 bases, J shed 6 bases, and the junction held 10 bases outside the gene matches. The CDR3 nucleotides are TGTGCCAGCAGCTGGCCCCCGGGACAGGGGGCGCTCGAGCAGTACTTC. It encodes CASSWPPGQGALEQYF.

This clonotype has a handful of counts. V gene TRBV7-2 combines with J gene TRBJ2-7; D ambiguous. This CDR3 has 14 residues. V gave up 1 base and J gave up 2 bases, with 9 bases separating them. Germline V CDR1 and CDR2: SGHTA, FQGNSA. The CDR3: CASSLGRITYEQYF. CDR3 bases: TGTGCCAGCAGCTTAGGGCGGATAACCTACGAGCAGTACTTC.

This clonotype was observed a few times. The gene calls are TRBV11-2 and TRBJ2-7, with TRBD2 matching 12 bases. The CDR3 contains 21 residues. CDR1 and CDR2 from the germline V gene are SGHAT and FQNNGV. The trim removed 5 bases at V and 0 bases at J, leaving 20 bases unmatched. The CDR3 region has the DNA TGTGCCAGCAGCCGAAAACCAATCGTACTAGCGGGAGGAGGAGGCTCCTACGAGCAGTACTTC. This encodes CASSRKPIVLAGGGGSYEQYF.

This clonotype was observed a few times. CDR3 residues: CASSLVLPGVGPDTQYF. CDR3 coding DNA: TGTGCCAGCAGCTTAGTCCTTCCGGGAGTTGGGCCAGATACGCAGTATTTT. The rearrangement uses TRBV7-6 and TRBJ2-3, with TRBD2 as a possible D gene (6 bases). Germline V gene lookup returns CDR1 SGHVS and CDR2 FNYEAQ. The V end was cut by 1 base, the J end by 4 bases, with 18 bases between. The CDR3 length is 17 residues.

This clonotype occurred a few times. This rearrangement joins TRBV7-2 to TRBJ2-1; 9 positions agree with TRBD1. There are 15 residues in the CDR3. Germline assignment: CDR1 SGHTA and CDR2 FQGNSA. Trimming took 5 bases from V and 7 from J; bases not matched to a gene: 9. As DNA, the CDR3 is TGTGCCAGCAGCATACTACAGGGGGCGCGGAATGAGCAGTTCTTC. It encodes CASSILQGARNEQFF. Together with reference TRBV7-2 and TRBJ2-1, the CDR3 gives the full variable domain: GAGVSQSPSNKVTEKGKDVELRCDPISGHTALYWYRQSLGQGLEFLIYFQGNSAPDKSGLPSDRFSAERTGGSVSTLTIQRTQQEDSAVYLCASSILQGARNEQFFGPGTRLTVL.

This clonotype was detected only once. J is TRBJ2-1 and V is TRBV6-2 or TRBV6-3; 8 bases map to TRBD2. The germline V gene encodes CDR1 MNHEY and CDR2 SVGEGT. Trimming removed 4 bases from V and 5 bases from J; junction bases left unmatched: 10. The length of the CDR3 is 16 residues. The CDR3 DNA sequence: TGTGCCAGCAGTTCTCCTTCGGGGGGGCTTGACAATGAGCAGTTCTTC. This encodes CASSSPSGGLDNEQFF.

This clonotype was counted between two and nine times. V usage is TRBV6-1 and J usage is TRBJ2-6; the match to TRBD1 covers 9 bases. The germline V gene encodes CDR1 MNHNS and CDR2 SASEGT. J lost 0 bases, V lost 7 bases, and 4 bases had no gene match. The CDR3 loop spans 16 amino acids. CDR3 loop: CASKTGGSSGANVLTF. The DNA of the CDR3 is TGTGCCAGCAAGACAGGGGGTAGCTCTGGGGCCAACGTCCTGACTTTC.

The table lists this clonotype with a few counts. The chain recombines TRBV19 with TRBJ1-4; D ambiguous. The germline V gene encodes CDR1 LNHDA and CDR2 SQIVND (reference sequence). This CDR3 is 13 amino acids long. V was cut by 4 bases and J by 13 bases, with 16 bases left in between. Here the CDR3 DNA reads TGTGCCAGTAGTACCACCGACAAAAGGCGACTGTTTTTT. Its translation: CASSTTDKRRLFF.

The chain carries TRBV7-6 and TRBJ2-3; no clear D. This CDR3 region has 14 residues. Germline V gene lookup returns CDR1 SGHVS and CDR2 FNYEAQ. The germline V and J ends were trimmed by 8 bases and 3 bases, with 15 bases remaining between them. CDR3 protein: CASAPSLVTDTQYF. As DNA, the CDR3 is TGTGCCAGCGCTCCGTCCCTTGTGACAGATACGCAGTATTTT.

The table lists this clonotype with a few counts. The chain is built from TRBV5-6 and TRBJ1-1; TRBD1 matches at 11 bases. Germline V gene lookup returns CDR1 SGHDT and CDR2 YYEEEE. With V trimmed by 3 bases and J by 10 bases, 2 bases remained unmatched. This CDR3 has 12 amino acids. The DNA for the CDR3 is TGTGCCAGCAGCTACGGGACAGGGGGAGCTTTCTTT. As protein: CASSYGTGGAFF.

About this clonotype itself: A junction end diverges from the germline sequence, so it may reflect a read error. The chain recombines TRBV7-6 with TRBJ2-1; 10 nucleotides line up with TRBD2. This CDR3 region has 15 residues. CDR1 SGHVS and CDR2 FNYEAQ come from the germline V gene. The CDR3 loop reads CARSSLAGVGDEQFF. The CDR3 region has the DNA TGTGCCAGAAGCTCCCTAGCGGGAGTTGGCGATGAGCAGTTCTTC.

This clonotype was recorded a few times. The rearrangement joins TRBV5-1 to TRBJ2-3; TRBD2 matches 7 bases. The CDR3 sequence is 14 residues long. Germline assignment: CDR1 SGHRS and CDR2 YFSETQ. The V gene end was trimmed by 5 bases and the J gene end by 1 base; junction bases not matched to a gene: 4. The CDR3 nucleotides are TGCGCCAGCAGTTTTCGGGGGGGCACAGATACGCAGTATTTT. Encoded protein: CASSFRGGTDTQYF.

This clonotype was counted ten times or more. The rearrangement uses TRBV5-6 and TRBJ1-2; TRBD1 matches 8 bases. The CDR3 is made up of 15 amino acids. V gave up 4 bases and J gave up 2 bases; unmatched junction bases: 7. In germline, CDR1 is SGHDT, CDR2 YYEEEE. The CDR3: CASSRPGQENYGYTF. The CDR3 region has the DNA TGTGCCAGCAGCCGACCGGGACAGGAAAACTATGGCTACACCTTC.

The genes are TRBV10-3 and TRBJ2-7; 8 positions match TRBD2. Per the germline V gene, CDR1 is ENHRY and CDR2 is SYGVKD. V lost 3 bases and J lost 4; bases outside the gene matches: 8. The CDR3 has 15 amino acids. CDR3 in DNA: TGTGCCATCAGTGAATCCGGGACTAGGGCGTACGAGCAGTACTTC. As protein: CAISESGTRAYEQYF.

The chain is built from TRBV20-1 and TRBJ2-1; TRBD2 is a possible D gene (6 bases). Germline V gene sequence: CDR1 DFQATT, CDR2 SNEGSKA (reference sequence). The V and J ends lost 6 bases and 5 bases respectively, with 17 bases between them. The CDR3 has 14 amino acids. The CDR3 here is CSAPTGTPDNEQFF. For the CDR3, the DNA is TGCAGTGCCCCGACCGGGACTCCGGACAATGAGCAGTTCTTC.